These 22 T cell receptor beta chains originate from one sample sequenced in a study of blood T cell repertoires in COVID-19. Some clones are missing from TCRdb's copy, which holds only in-frame ones; the method was immunoSEQ multiplex PCR. Among about 150,000 clones listed, over 70% were seen once. Material: peripheral blood. These receptors were taken from a human donor in a cohort sampled during active COVID-19.

The DNA of the CDR3 is TGCGCCAGCAGCTTGACCCCGGGTGGCGAGCAGTACGTC. Its translation is CASSLTPGGEQYV. V and J are TRBV5-1 and TRBJ2-7; no firm D call. Germline CDR1 SGHRS, CDR2 YFSETQ. This CDR3 has 13 residues. V was trimmed by 1 base and J by 6 bases, leaving 11 bases between them.

This clone was counted only a few times. Other DNA sequences within the sample encode an identical CDR3. The rearrangement uses TRBV4-2 and TRBJ1-1; 7 positions agree with TRBD1. V lost 4 bases, J lost 2 bases, and 13 bases stayed unmatched. The CDR3 has 17 residues. Germline loops: CDR1 LGHNA, CDR2 YNFKEQ. The CDR3 here is CASSPRIPTGPNTEAFF. The CDR3 DNA reads TGTGCCAGCAGCCCCCGAATCCCGACAGGGCCAAACACTGAAGCTTTCTTT.

This rearrangement joins TRBV18 to TRBJ1-1; 8 bases are a match to TRBD1. The CDR3 length is 15 residues. V shed 3 bases, J shed 2 bases, and the junction held 5 bases outside the gene matches. Looked up from germline, CDR1 is KGHSH and CDR2 is LQKENI. The DNA of the CDR3 is TGTGCCAGCTCACCGGGGACAGGAGAAAACACTGAAGCTTTCTTT. As protein: CASSPGTGENTEAFF. The variable domain in full, with the rest retrieved from reference TRBV18 and TRBJ1-1, is NAGVMQNPRHLVRRRGQEARLRCSPMKGHSHVYWYRQLPEEGLKFMVYLQKENIIDESGMPKERFSAEFPKEGPSILRIQQVVRGDSAAYFCASSPGTGENTEAFFGQGTRLTVV.

The chain combines TRBV19 with TRBJ1-2; D unresolved. V lost 7 bases to trimming and J lost 0 bases, with 9 bases between them. CDR3 length: 13 residues. CDR1 and CDR2 from the germline V gene are LNHDA and SQIVND (reference sequence). CDR3 loop: CASMQAANYGYTF. The CDR3 nucleotides read TGTGCCAGTATGCAGGCAGCTAACTATGGCTACACCTTC.

The rearrangement links TRBV18 to TRBJ2-1; 10 bases are shared with TRBD1. CDR1 KGHSH and CDR2 LQKENI come from the germline V gene. V was pared by 2 bases and J by 6 bases, with 7 bases of the junction left unmatched. This CDR3 has 16 residues. CDR3 DNA: TGTGCCAGCTCACCAGCGGGACAGGGGATCCCCAATGAGCAGTTCTTC. Translating gives CASSPAGQGIPNEQFF.

The chain combines TRBV19 with TRBJ1-5; maybe TRBD1 (5 bases). Germline V CDR1 and CDR2: LNHDA, SQIVND (reference sequence). The ends were cut back, 7 bases at V and 6 bases at J, with 19 bases in the middle. The CDR3 covers 15 residues. For the CDR3, the DNA is TGTGCCAGTACCACGGACATCTCCAACCCTCAGCCCCAGCATTTT. Amino acid sequence: CASTTDISNPQPQHF.

The J gene is TRBJ1-4, the V gene TRBV7-9; a weak D match, TRBD1 (6 bases). The germline gives CDR1 SEHNR, CDR2 FQNEAQ (reference sequence). Trimming left V 5 bases short and J 8 bases short, with 18 bases between. The CDR3 runs 15 residues. CDR3 residues: CASSRSQGLGEKLFF. The CDR3 coding sequence is TGTGCCAGCAGCCGAAGCCAGGGGTTGGGAGAAAAACTGTTTTTT.

This clone was observed a few times. The chain couples TRBV7-8 to TRBJ1-2, with 10 bases lining up with TRBD1. J gave up 2 bases and V 3 bases, and 12 bases lay outside the gene matches. The CDR3 consists of 18 residues. CDR1 SGHVS and CDR2 FQNEAQ come from the germline V gene. The CDR3 region has the DNA TGTGCCAGCAGCTTCGCTTGGACAGGGGGTGATTCGAACTATGGCTACACCTTC. It specifies CASSFAWTGGDSNYGYTF.

This clone was counted a few times. The chain links TRBV6-2 or TRBV6-3 to TRBJ2-2, with D uncertain. The V end lost 0 bases, the J end lost 4 bases, and 6 bases lay between the germline ends. Germline V gene lookup returns CDR1 MNHEY and CDR2 SVGEGT. The CDR3 is 14 residues long. The CDR3 DNA reads TGTGCCAGCAGTTACTCGCGCTTCACCGGGGAGCTGTTTTTT. Residues: CASSYSRFTGELFF.

This CDR3 reads CAWSVGGNQPQHF. The CDR3 nucleotides are TGTGCCTGGAGTGTCGGTGGTAACCAGCCCCAGCATTTT. This chain links TRBV30 with TRBJ1-5; D unresolved. Germline-derived CDR1 and CDR2 are GTSNPN and SVGIG (reference sequence). V lost 0 bases and J 7 bases, leaving 10 bases between the germline ends. The CDR3 is 13 residues long. The entire variable domain, with the rest obtained from reference TRBV30 and TRBJ1-5, is as follows: SQTIHQWPATLVQPVGSPLSLECTVEGTSNPNLYWYRQAAGRGLQLLFYSVGIGQISSEVPQNLSASRPQDRQFILSSKKLLLSDSGFYLCAWSVGGNQPQHFGDGTRLSIL.

V gene TRBV2 combines with J gene TRBJ1-5; D is ambiguous. From germline, CDR1 is SNHLY and CDR2 FYNNEI. Trimming removed 5 bases at V and 1 base at J, with 12 bases between. This CDR3 comprises 15 residues. The CDR3 is CASSQSLGSNQPQHF. DNA for the CDR3: TGTGCCAGCAGTCAATCCCTGGGCAGCAATCAGCCCCAGCATTTT.

The J gene is TRBJ2-7, the V gene TRBV11-2, with TRBD1 identical over 7 bases. The CDR3 has 14 amino acids. In germline, CDR1 is SGHAT, CDR2 FQNNGV. V trimming: 5 bases; J trimming: 3 bases; junction bases outside the gene matches: 7. Here the CDR3 DNA reads TGTGCCAGCAGCGCCAGACAGGGCCGCTACGAGCAGTACGTC. As protein: CASSARQGRYEQYV.

The chain links TRBV10-3 to TRBJ1-4; the match to TRBD1 covers 10 bases. Looked up from germline, CDR1 is ENHRY and CDR2 is SYGVKD. The CDR3 is 14 amino acids. The ends lost 10 bases at V and 6 bases at J; junction bases unmatched: 8. This CDR3 is CATESGTGDEKLFF. The CDR3 coding sequence is TGTGCCACAGAATCCGGGACAGGGGATGAAAAACTGTTTTTT.

The chain links TRBV2 to TRBJ1-5; tentative D call: TRBD1 (5 bases). V was shortened by 3 bases and J by 1 base, with 7 bases between the two germline ends. This CDR3 is 14 amino acids long. Germline CDR1 reads SNHLY; CDR2 reads FYNNEI. CDR3 sequence (DNA): TGTGCCAGCAGTGACAGGGTGAGCAATCAGCCCCAGCATTTT. This translates into CASSDRVSNQPQHF.

The chain recombines TRBV2 with TRBJ2-3; a weak D match, TRBD2 (5 bases). Germline CDR1 is SNHLY and CDR2 is FYNNEI. The ends were cut back, 8 bases at V and 0 bases at J, with 15 bases in the middle. CDR3 length equals 15 residues. The CDR3 reads CASGIARGSTDTQYF. CDR3 DNA sequence: TGTGCCAGCGGTATCGCGAGAGGGAGCACAGATACGCAGTATTTT. The variable domain in full, with the rest retrieved from reference TRBV2 and TRBJ2-3, is EPEVTQTPSHQVTQMGQEVILRCVPISNHLYFYWYRQILGQKVEFLVSFYNNEISEKSEIFDDQFSVERPDGSNFTLKIRSTKLEDSAMYFCASGIARGSTDTQYFGPGTRLTVL.

The chain is built from TRBV25-1 and TRBJ1-4; weak D call: TRBD1 (5 bases). With 2 bases removed from V and 10 bases from J, the gap between germline ends came to 14 bases. The CDR3 has 14 amino acids. Germline V gene sequence: CDR1 MGHDK, CDR2 SYGVNS. This CDR3 is CASSEGKGHGKLFF. CDR3 in DNA: TGTGCCAGCAGTGAAGGGAAGGGGCATGGAAAACTGTTTTTT.

The chain couples TRBV19 to TRBJ2-7; D may be TRBD2 (6 bases). CDR1 LNHDA and CDR2 SQIVND come from the germline V gene (reference sequence). The CDR3 spans 11 residues. The V and J ends lost 9 bases and 12 bases respectively, with 18 bases between them. CDR3 sequence reads: CARGGPPRWYV. DNA of the CDR3: TGTGCCAGGGGAGGCCCGCCTAGGTGGTACGTC.

In this sample, this clone turned up many times. The chain combines TRBV14 with TRBJ1-5, with D maybe TRBD1 (6 bases). V lost 4 bases to trimming and J lost 7 bases, with 11 bases between them. This CDR3 contains 13 residues. Germline V CDR1 and CDR2: SGHDN, FVKESK. CDR3 sequence (DNA): TGTGCCAGCAGCCGAAACAGGGAACAGCCCCAGCATTTT. It yields the protein CASSRNREQPQHF.

The chain links TRBV11-2 to TRBJ2-2; 10 nucleotides align to TRBD2. The CDR3 sequence is 16 residues long. The V gene end was trimmed by 5 bases and the J gene end by 4 bases; junction bases not matched to a gene: 7. Germline-derived CDR1 and CDR2 are SGHAT and FQNNGV. The DNA for the CDR3 is TGTGCCAGCAGCCCTAGCGGGAGCGGGATCACCGGGGAGCTGTTTTTT. Residues: CASSPSGSGITGELFF.

The chain is built from TRBV5-6 and TRBJ1-1; no firm D call. V lost 0 bases, J lost 0 bases, and 12 bases lay in between. The CDR3 extends over 16 amino acids. Germline V gene lookup returns CDR1 SGHDT and CDR2 YYEEEE. The CDR3 is CASSLVVGGLNTEAFF. DNA of the CDR3: TGTGCCAGCAGCTTGGTCGTCGGCGGGCTGAACACTGAAGCTTTCTTT.

The gene calls are TRBV9 and TRBJ1-4; TRBD1 might be the D (5 bases). Trimming shortened V by 1 base and J by 5 bases, and 12 bases separated the two germline ends. Germline V gene data show CDR1 as SGDLS and CDR2 as YYNGEE. This CDR3 is 15 amino acids long. As DNA, the CDR3 is TGTGCCAGCAGCGTAAGCTCAGGGATGAATGAAAAACTGTTTTTT. This codes for CASSVSSGMNEKLFF.

The V and J genes are TRBV11-2 and TRBJ2-7; tentative D call: TRBD1 (6 bases). This CDR3 region has 16 residues. From germline, CDR1 is SGHAT and CDR2 FQNNGV. V gave up 5 bases and J gave up 5 bases, with 22 bases separating them. The CDR3 DNA sequence: TGTGCCAGCAGCCCCTGGGTCGGGACAAGGTATCACGAGCAGTACTTC. Protein sequence: CASSPWVGTRYHEQYF.